This T cell receptor (beta chain) was documented in a study of blood T cell repertoires in COVID-19. Germline values: CDR1 MDHEN, CDR2 SYDVKM. The V end lost 6 bases, the J end lost 2 bases, and 14 bases lay between the germline ends. The CDR3 consists of 14 residues. Here immunoSEQ multiplex PCR was the method, and the copy in TCRdb shows in-frame clones only, minus some. The repertoire holds over 150,000 clones, 88% seen once, with around 9.5% in the top ten. Membership in each cohort depended on participant-reported clinical history. The sample taken for sequencing was PBMCs or T cells enriched from blood (not recorded which). This clonotype was obtained from a woman aged 18-29 years who had recovered from COVID-19. This chain joins TRBV28 and TRBJ2-7; D ambiguous. The CDR3 is CASRLITAAYEQYF. The CDR3 DNA reads as TGTGCCAGCAGACTCATCACAGCAGCCTACGAGCAGTACTTC.